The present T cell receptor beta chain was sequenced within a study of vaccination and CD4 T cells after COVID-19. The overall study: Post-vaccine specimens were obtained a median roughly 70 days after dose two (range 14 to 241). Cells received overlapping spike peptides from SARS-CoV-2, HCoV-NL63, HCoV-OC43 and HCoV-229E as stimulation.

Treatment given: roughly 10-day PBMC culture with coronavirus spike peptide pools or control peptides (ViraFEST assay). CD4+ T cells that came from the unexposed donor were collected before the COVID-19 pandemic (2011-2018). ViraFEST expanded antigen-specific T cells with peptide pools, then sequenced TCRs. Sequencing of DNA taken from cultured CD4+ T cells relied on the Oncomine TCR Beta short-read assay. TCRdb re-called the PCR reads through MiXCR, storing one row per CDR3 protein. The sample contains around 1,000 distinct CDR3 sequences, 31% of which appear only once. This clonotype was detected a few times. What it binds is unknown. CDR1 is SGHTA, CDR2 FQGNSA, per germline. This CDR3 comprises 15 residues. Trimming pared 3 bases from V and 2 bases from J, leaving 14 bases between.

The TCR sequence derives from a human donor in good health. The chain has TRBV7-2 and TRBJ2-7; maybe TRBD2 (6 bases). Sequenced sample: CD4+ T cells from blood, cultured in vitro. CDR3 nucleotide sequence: TGTGCCAGCAGCTTGTATGCAGGGAGGACCTACGAGCAGTACTTC. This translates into CASSLYAGRTYEQYF.